One and the same sample provided the 9 T cell receptor beta chains below, sequenced in a study of T cell responses to AZD1222 COVID-19 vaccine. Profiled with immunoSEQ multiplex PCR; TCRdb holds only in-frame clones, not every one. The sample has approximately 75,000 clones; over 75% are singletons. Sequencing used peripheral blood, obtained 28 days after the second AZD1222 dose. The receptors originated from an adult who received the AZD1222 COVID-19 vaccine.

There are many counts of this clone. The genes are TRBV14 and TRBJ1-2, with 8 bases matching TRBD1. Trimming cost V 2 bases and J 6 bases; bases outside gene matches: 11. The CDR3 has 16 amino acids. The germline V gene has CDR1 SGHDN and CDR2 FVKESK. CDR3 nucleotide sequence: TGTGCCAGCAGCCAACTCGGGGTTGGACAGGGACATGGCTACACCTTC. As protein: CASSQLGVGQGHGYTF. Full variable domain (missing parts from reference TRBV14 and TRBJ1-2): EAGVTQFPSHSVIEKGQTVTLRCDPISGHDNLYWYRRVMGKEIKFLLHFVKESKQDESGMPNNRFLAERTGGTYSTLKVQPAELEDSGVYFCASSQLGVGQGHGYTFGSGTRLTVV.

This clone was seen only a few times. The gene calls are TRBV25-1 and TRBJ2-5; 7 bases agree with TRBD1. This CDR3 has 13 residues. The germline V gene encodes CDR1 MGHDK and CDR2 SYGVNS. The ends lost 4 bases at V and 3 bases at J; junction bases unmatched: 2. In nucleotides, the CDR3 is TGTGCCAGCAGTGTCCAGGGGGAAGAGACCCAGTACTTC. This translates into CASSVQGEETQYF.

The rearrangement joins TRBV15 to TRBJ2-5; the match to TRBD1 covers 8 bases. The CDR3 runs to 17 residues. Germline V lookup: CDR1 LNHNV, CDR2 YYDKDF (reference sequence). The V and J ends lost 5 bases and 2 bases, in that order; junction bases with no gene match: 13. CDR3 sequence: CATSGIQGARNQETQYF. CDR3 coding DNA: TGTGCCACCAGCGGCATCCAGGGGGCCCGGAATCAAGAGACCCAGTACTTC.

The chain has TRBV28 and TRBJ2-7, with TRBD2 matching over 8 bases. The junction had 4 bases not matched to a gene; V was cut back by 4 bases and J by 2 bases. This CDR3 has 14 residues. Germline CDR1 reads MDHEN; CDR2 reads SYDVKM. CDR3 coding DNA: TGTGCCAGCAGTTCGTTCGGGGGGGCCTACGAGCAGTACTTC. Amino acid sequence: CASSSFGGAYEQYF.

The genes are TRBV27 and TRBJ1-2; 7 bases map to TRBD1. V shed 7 bases, J shed 3 bases, and the junction held 11 bases outside the gene matches. CDR1 and CDR2 from the germline V gene are MNHEY and SMNVEV (reference sequence). This CDR3 spans 15 amino acids. CDR3 bases: TGTGCCAGCACTAGAGAGGGACAGCGAGACTATGGCTACACCTTC. Protein product: CASTREGQRDYGYTF.

There are a few counts of this clone. V usage is TRBV28 and J usage is TRBJ1-2; D unresolved. Trimming stripped 6 bases from V and 7 bases from J, with 21 bases between. CDR3 size: 15 residues. Germline-derived CDR1 and CDR2 are MDHEN and SYDVKM. Here the CDR3 DNA reads TGTGCCAGCAGGACTCGCACGGACCCCGCGGGTGGCTACACCTTC. Its translation is CASRTRTDPAGGYTF.

A note on this clone: The sample carries other DNA sequences with the same CDR3. This chain joins TRBV6-6 and TRBJ2-7; no firm D call. The V end was cut by 4 bases, the J end by 0 bases, with 10 bases between. The CDR3 length is 14 residues. The V gene's germline CDR1 is MNHNY and CDR2 SVGAGI (reference sequence). The CDR3 reads CASSSGLSSYEQYF. The DNA for the CDR3 is TGTGCCAGCAGTTCCGGGCTCAGCTCCTACGAGCAGTACTTC.

The chain couples TRBV28 to TRBJ1-1; the D gene is possibly TRBD1 (5 bases). Germline assignment: CDR1 MDHEN and CDR2 SYDVKM. V was clipped by 2 bases and J by 7 bases, with 14 bases between them. The length of the CDR3 is 14 residues. CDR3 coding DNA: TGTGCCAGCAGTTTAACAGGCCGACTCGGTGAAGCTTTCTTT. Amino acid sequence: CASSLTGRLGEAFF.

The chain uses TRBV30 and TRBJ1-5, with a weak D call TRBD1 (5 bases). The CDR3 totals 16 residues. The germline CDR1 and CDR2 sequences are GTSNPN and SVGIG (reference sequence). Trimming removed 0 bases from V and 1 base from J, with 13 bases in between. CDR3 in amino acids: CAWSVFGGGSNQPQHF. The CDR3 nucleotides read TGTGCCTGGAGTGTATTTGGGGGGGGAAGCAATCAGCCCCAGCATTTT.